This TCR beta chain was identified during a study of shared clonotypes between healthy human individuals. Note on this clone: Its antigen remains unidentified.

Study-level points and caveats: Generation probabilities of non-shared clonotypes were lower (relative to those shared by all four donors).

Repertoires were generated with immunoSEQ multiplex PCR, while TCRdb's copy carries only in-frame clones and drops some. The sample records about 190,000 clones, 66% being singletons. Germline lookup yields CDR1 SEHNR and CDR2 FQNEAQ (reference sequence). V was cut by 5 bases and J by 3 bases, with 13 bases left in between. The CDR3 sequence is 14 residues long. The sequence came from a man between 25 and 39 years old in good health. The sequenced sample consisted of memory CD4+ T cells sorted from blood. The subset denotes: CD45RA-negative fraction. This rearrangement joins TRBV7-9 to TRBJ1-2; possibly TRBD1 for D (5 bases). CDR3 coding DNA: TGTGCCAGCAGCGCAGGACTGGGGCACTATGGCTACACCTTC. Protein: CASSAGLGHYGYTF. Together with reference TRBV7-9 and TRBJ1-2, the CDR3 gives the full variable domain: DTGVSQNPRHKITKRGQNVTFRCDPISEHNRLYWYRQTLGQGPEFLTYFQNEAQLEKSRLLSDRFSAERPKGSFSTLEIQRTEQGDSAMYLCASSAGLGHYGYTFGSGTRLTVV.